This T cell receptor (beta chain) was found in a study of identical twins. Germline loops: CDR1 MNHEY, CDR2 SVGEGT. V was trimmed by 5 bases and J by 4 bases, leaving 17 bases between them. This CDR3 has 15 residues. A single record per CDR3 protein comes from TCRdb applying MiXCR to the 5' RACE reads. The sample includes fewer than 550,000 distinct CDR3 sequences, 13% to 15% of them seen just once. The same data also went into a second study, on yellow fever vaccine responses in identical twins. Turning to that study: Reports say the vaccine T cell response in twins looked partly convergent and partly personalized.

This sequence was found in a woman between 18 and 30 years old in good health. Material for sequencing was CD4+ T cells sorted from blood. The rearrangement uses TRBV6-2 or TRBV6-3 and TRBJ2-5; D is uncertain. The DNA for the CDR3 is TGTGCCAGCAGTACCCGGGCCAAGGCTACAGAGACCCAGTACTTC. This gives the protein CASSTRAKATETQYF.